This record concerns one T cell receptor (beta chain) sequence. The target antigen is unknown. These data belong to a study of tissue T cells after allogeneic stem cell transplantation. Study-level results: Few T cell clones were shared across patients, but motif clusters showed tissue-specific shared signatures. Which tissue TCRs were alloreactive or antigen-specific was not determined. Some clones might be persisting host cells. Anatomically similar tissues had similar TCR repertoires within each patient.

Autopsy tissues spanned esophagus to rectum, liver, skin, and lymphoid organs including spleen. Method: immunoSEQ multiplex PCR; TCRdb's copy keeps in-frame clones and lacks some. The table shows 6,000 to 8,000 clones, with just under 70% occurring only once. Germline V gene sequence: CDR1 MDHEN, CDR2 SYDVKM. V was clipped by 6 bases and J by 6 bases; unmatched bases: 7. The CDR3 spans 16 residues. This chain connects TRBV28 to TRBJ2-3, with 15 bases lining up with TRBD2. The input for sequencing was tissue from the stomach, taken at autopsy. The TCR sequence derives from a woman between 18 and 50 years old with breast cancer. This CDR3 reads CASSQHGLAGGDTQYF. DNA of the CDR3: TGTGCCAGCAGCCAACACGGACTAGCGGGGGGGGATACGCAGTATTTT.